Below are 30 T cell receptor beta chains sequenced from a single sample in a study of T-cell memory formation after mild COVID-19. TCRdb ran MiXCR on the 5' RACE reads and lists one entry per CDR3 protein. The repertoire consists of hundreds of thousands of distinct CDR3 sequences, with around 22% occurring once and the leading ten covering 13%. The sample was PBMCs or a T cell subset sorted from them (not recorded which). All receptors derive from an adult woman who had mild COVID-19 (a few samples of this study predate the infection). Cell type and time point are not known.

The chain is built from TRBV5-1 and TRBJ1-1; unclear D gene. Germline assignment: CDR1 SGHRS and CDR2 YFSETQ. There are 13 residues in the CDR3. The germline V and J ends were trimmed by 1 base and 4 bases, with 8 bases remaining between them. CDR3 in amino acids: CASSLLWGTEAFF. CDR3 sequence (DNA): TGCGCCAGCAGCTTGTTGTGGGGCACTGAAGCTTTCTTT.

V and J are TRBV10-3 and TRBJ1-1, with D possibly TRBD1 on 6 matching bases. Trimming removed 7 bases at V and 0 bases at J, with 9 bases between. The V gene's germline CDR1 is ENHRY and CDR2 SYGVKD. CDR3 length: 13 residues. CDR3 bases: TGTGCCATCAAAGGACAGATGAACACTGAAGCTTTCTTT. It translates to CAIKGQMNTEAFF.

V and J are TRBV29-1 and TRBJ1-4, with D perhaps matching TRBD1 (6 bases). This CDR3 has 13 amino acids. V lost 6 bases, J lost 4 bases, and 12 bases lay in between. Per germline, CDR1 SQVTM and CDR2 ANQGSEA. CDR3 bases: TGCAGCGTAACAGGGAAAAGTAATGAAAAACTGTTTTTT. Its translation: CSVTGKSNEKLFF.

J is TRBJ1-5 and V is TRBV18; the D gene is possibly TRBD1 (5 bases). Trimming took 6 bases from V and 1 from J, leaving 10 bases between them. CDR3 size: 14 residues. Germline values: CDR1 KGHSH, CDR2 LQKENI. CDR3 in amino acids: CASSQQESNQPQHF. CDR3 in DNA: TGTGCCAGCTCCCAACAGGAAAGCAATCAGCCCCAGCATTTT.

V is TRBV12-3 or TRBV12-4 and J is TRBJ1-5; D unresolved. Deletions cut 7 bases from V and 7 bases from J, with 17 bases between. The CDR3 covers 14 residues. CDR3 sequence reads: CASNPGSERQPQHF. The CDR3 nucleotides are TGTGCCAGCAACCCGGGGTCGGAAAGACAGCCCCAGCATTTT.

The chain carries TRBV7-9 and TRBJ2-3; TRBD1 agrees at 11 bases. J gave up 6 bases and V 5 bases, and 7 bases lay outside the gene matches. The CDR3 spans 15 residues. The germline gives CDR1 SEHNR, CDR2 FQNEAQ (reference sequence). The CDR3 DNA reads as TGTGCCAGCAGCCCCCCGGACAGGGGGCCGGATACGCAGTATTTT. It specifies CASSPPDRGPDTQYF.

The CDR3 DNA reads as TGTGCCAGCAACCGGGACAGATACACCGGGGAGCTGTTTTTT. This translates into CASNRDRYTGELFF. The rearrangement joins TRBV11-3 to TRBJ2-2, with 7 positions matching TRBD1. Germline V gene sequence: CDR1 SGHNT, CDR2 YENEEA. V lost 7 bases, J lost 3 bases, and 5 bases stayed unmatched. CDR3 size: 14 residues. The whole variable domain, filled in from reference TRBV11-3 and TRBJ2-2, reads EAGVVQSPRYKIIEKKQPVAFWCNPISGHNTLYWYLQNLGQGPELLIRYENEEAVDDSQLPKDRFSAERLKGVDSTLKIQPAELGDSAVYLCASNRDRYTGELFFGEGSRLTVL.

A few counts support this clonotype. This chain links TRBV5-1 with TRBJ2-3; D is perhaps TRBD1 (5 bases). The V and J ends lost 5 bases and 0 bases respectively, with 7 bases between them. The CDR3 contains 13 residues. Per germline, CDR1 SGHRS and CDR2 YFSETQ. CDR3 bases: TGCGCCAGCAGACAGGACAGCACAGATACGCAGTATTTT. This sequence encodes CASRQDSTDTQYF.

This clonotype was counted only a few times. This sequence joins TRBV4-3 and TRBJ2-1; TRBD2 might be the D (5 bases). Per the germline V gene, CDR1 is LGHNA and CDR2 is YSLEER. V was shortened by 1 base and J by 8 bases, with 12 bases between the two germline ends. CDR3 length: 14 amino acids. This chain's CDR3 is CASSQVLGSYEQFF. In DNA, the CDR3 is TGCGCCAGCAGCCAAGTTCTAGGGAGCTATGAGCAGTTCTTC.

This chain links TRBV4-1 with TRBJ1-5; tentative D call: TRBD1 (5 bases). The germline gives CDR1 MGHRA, CDR2 YSYEKL. The CDR3 runs to 15 residues. V gave up 1 base and J gave up 4 bases, with 11 bases separating them. The CDR3: CASSQGAGWNQPQHF. The CDR3 DNA sequence: TGCGCCAGCAGCCAAGGGGCAGGGTGGAATCAGCCCCAGCATTTT.

The chain couples TRBV12-3 or TRBV12-4 to TRBJ2-5, with D possibly TRBD2 on 7 matching bases. CDR3 size: 14 residues. V dropped 7 bases and J dropped 4 bases, with 16 bases sitting between them. The CDR3 protein is CASTQRGRGETQYF. The CDR3 DNA follows: TGTGCCAGCACTCAAAGGGGGAGGGGAGAGACCCAGTACTTC.

This clonotype was picked up a small number of times. This chain uses TRBV19 with TRBJ2-3, with D possibly being TRBD2 (5 bases). V shed 7 bases and J shed 2 bases, with 13 bases lying between them. CDR1 LNHDA and CDR2 SQIVND come from the germline V gene (reference sequence). The CDR3 covers 14 residues. The CDR3 loop is CASKSGLITDTQYF. The CDR3 DNA follows: TGTGCCAGTAAAAGCGGCCTTATCACAGATACGCAGTATTTT.

The genes are TRBV4-3 and TRBJ2-7, with 10 bases lining up with TRBD1. The germline gives CDR1 LGHNA, CDR2 YSLEER. The CDR3 totals 16 residues. After removal of 0 bases from V and 1 base from J, the junction contained 3 bases not matched to a gene. The CDR3, as DNA: TGCGCCAGCAGCCAAGAGACAGGGGGCGCGTCCTACGAGCAGTACTTC. Its protein product is CASSQETGGASYEQYF.

V is TRBV5-1 and J is TRBJ2-7, with a possible D match to TRBD2 (5 bases). The CDR3 totals 16 residues. From germline, CDR1 is SGHRS and CDR2 YFSETQ. V gave up 0 bases and J gave up 0 bases, with 13 bases separating them. In nucleotides, the CDR3 is TGCGCCAGCAGCTTGGCCGAGGGTAGGAGCTCCTACGAGCAGTACTTC. Translating gives CASSLAEGRSSYEQYF. The full variable domain, rest sourced from reference TRBV5-1 and TRBJ2-7, is KAGVTQTPRYLIKTRGQQVTLSCSPISGHRSVSWYQQTPGQGLQFLFEYFSETQRNKGNFPGRFSGRQFSNSRSEMNVSTLELGDSALYLCASSLAEGRSSYEQYFGPGTRLTVT.

A few counts support this clonotype. The CDR3 spells CSVHVPGGLPYEQYF. The CDR3 DNA is TGCAGCGTTCATGTACCAGGGGGCCTCCCCTACGAGCAGTACTTC. The chain joins TRBV29-1 to TRBJ2-7, with TRBD1 identical over 8 bases. With V trimmed by 5 bases and J by 2 bases, 11 bases remained unmatched. The germline V gene has CDR1 SQVTM and CDR2 ANQGSEA. This CDR3 is built from 15 residues.

This rearrangement joins TRBV6-6 to TRBJ1-5, with 9 bases that match TRBD1. V trimming: 5 bases; J trimming: 4 bases; junction bases outside the gene matches: 9. The CDR3 contains 16 residues. Per germline, CDR1 MNHNY and CDR2 SVGAGI (reference sequence). The CDR3 reads CASSVQGASGNQPQHF. The CDR3 coding sequence is TGTGCCAGCAGTGTACAGGGGGCGTCTGGGAATCAGCCCCAGCATTTT.

The gene calls are TRBV7-2 and TRBJ2-1; TRBD2 matches 7 bases. In germline, CDR1 is SGHTA, CDR2 FQGNSA. The J segment lost 10 bases and the V segment lost 3 bases, leaving 12 bases of the junction unmatched. This CDR3 is 15 amino acids long. The CDR3 sequence is CASSLSRGSRGEQFF. The CDR3 DNA follows: TGTGCCAGCAGCTTGTCTCGCGGGAGTAGGGGCGAGCAGTTCTTC.

This clonotype was seen only a few times. The chain has TRBV5-1 and TRBJ2-5; TRBD1 matches 10 bases. V lost 7 bases, J lost 2 bases, and 5 bases stayed unmatched. CDR3 length: 14 residues. Germline CDR1 SGHRS, CDR2 YFSETQ. CDR3 protein: CASRDRGLQETQYF. CDR3 DNA: TGCGCCAGCCGGGACAGGGGACTACAAGAGACCCAGTACTTC.

This clonotype was recorded a few times. The rearrangement links TRBV18 to TRBJ1-4; D gene uncertain. Trimming took 0 bases from V and 8 from J, leaving 13 bases between them. The CDR3 length is 15 residues. CDR1 is KGHSH and CDR2 is LQKENI in the germline V gene. This chain's CDR3 is CASSPPSQHGEKLFF. The CDR3 DNA follows: TGTGCCAGCTCACCACCAAGCCAGCACGGAGAAAAACTGTTTTTT.

CDR3 bases: TGCGCCAGCAGCTCGAGCGGGGGCCCGGAGGAAAAACTGTTTTTT. This codes for CASSSSGGPEEKLFF. V usage is TRBV5-1 and J usage is TRBJ1-4; possibly TRBD1 for D (6 bases). Trimming took 3 bases from V and 8 from J, leaving 17 bases between them. Germline V CDR1 and CDR2: SGHRS, YFSETQ. The CDR3 has 15 residues. Supplemented by reference TRBV5-1 and TRBJ1-4, the full variable domain reads KAGVTQTPRYLIKTRGQQVTLSCSPISGHRSVSWYQQTPGQGLQFLFEYFSETQRNKGNFPGRFSGRQFSNSRSEMNVSTLELGDSALYLCASSSSGGPEEKLFFGSGTQLSVL.

This clonotype was counted only a few times. V gene TRBV19 combines with J gene TRBJ1-1; D gene uncertain. Germline CDR1 is LNHDA and CDR2 is SQIVND (reference sequence). V was trimmed by 2 bases and J by 6 bases, leaving 4 bases between them. This CDR3 contains 11 residues. CDR3 in DNA: TGTGCCAGTAGTATATTTGCTGAAGCTTTCTTT. This sequence encodes CASSIFAEAFF.

This clonotype was seen many times. The chain uses TRBV9 and TRBJ2-1; 9 bases align to TRBD1. J lost 7 bases, V lost 0 bases, and 5 bases had no gene match. The germline gives CDR1 SGDLS, CDR2 YYNGEE. This CDR3 region has 15 residues. CDR3 DNA: TGTGCCAGCAGCGTAGATGGACAGGGGAGGAATGAGCAGTTCTTC. Protein: CASSVDGQGRNEQFF.

The chain uses TRBV5-1 and TRBJ2-6; the D is unclear. From germline, CDR1 is SGHRS and CDR2 YFSETQ. The CDR3 length is 15 residues. V lost 4 bases, J lost 2 bases, and 10 bases lay in between. The CDR3 here is CASSGSLTGANVLTF. CDR3 sequence (DNA): TGCGCCAGCAGCGGATCGCTAACTGGGGCCAACGTCCTGACTTTC.

DNA for the CDR3: TGTGCCAGCAGCGTAGGGTCGGCGGGGAACACCGGGGAGCTGTTTTTT. It translates to CASSVGSAGNTGELFF. J is TRBJ2-2 and V is TRBV9; D possibly corresponds to TRBD2 (5 bases). This CDR3 comprises 16 residues. Germline loops: CDR1 SGDLS, CDR2 YYNGEE. Trimming took 0 bases from V and 1 from J, leaving 10 bases between them.

The rearrangement links TRBV9 to TRBJ2-5, with D possibly matching TRBD2 (5 bases). CDR3 length: 15 amino acids. The germline CDR1 and CDR2 sequences are SGDLS and YYNGEE. V was clipped by 4 bases and J by 5 bases, with 18 bases between them. The DNA of the CDR3 is TGTGCCAGCAGCCTTCGGGCTAGCCTCGCGGAGACCCAGTACTTC. Its translation: CASSLRASLAETQYF.

This clonotype was counted only a few times. The chain has TRBV7-3 and TRBJ2-2; unclear D gene. The CDR3 has 12 amino acids. The germline CDR1 and CDR2 sequences are SGHTA and FQGTGA. V lost 7 bases and J lost 8, with 11 bases in between. The CDR3 sequence: CASTLSGGELFF. In nucleotides, the CDR3 is TGTGCCAGCACTCTATCTGGAGGGGAGCTGTTTTTT.

This clonotype was seen more than once but under ten times. The gene calls are TRBV5-1 and TRBJ1-2; TRBD1 is a possible D gene (5 bases). Trimming pared 0 bases from V and 8 bases from J, leaving 14 bases between. Germline-derived CDR1 and CDR2 are SGHRS and YFSETQ. The CDR3 spans 14 residues. The CDR3 sequence is CASSLAGTPNGYTF. DNA of the CDR3: TGCGCCAGCAGCTTGGCCGGGACCCCGAACGGCTACACCTTC.

This clonotype has at least ten counts. This chain connects TRBV12-3 or TRBV12-4 to TRBJ2-1; 9 bases line up with TRBD2. The CDR3 totals 15 residues. V shed 6 bases and J 7 bases; nucleotides not matched to a gene: 10. This CDR3 is CASSPLAGGPNEQFF. The CDR3 bases are TGTGCCAGCAGCCCCTTGGCGGGAGGGCCAAATGAGCAGTTCTTC.

The chain employs TRBV11-2 and TRBJ2-1; 8 bases line up with TRBD2. In germline, CDR1 is SGHAT, CDR2 FQNNGV. V lost 2 bases, J lost 5 bases, and 5 bases stayed unmatched. The CDR3 is made up of 15 amino acids. The CDR3 protein is CASSLTSGFNNEQFF. CDR3 bases: TGTGCCAGCAGCTTAACTAGCGGATTCAACAATGAGCAGTTCTTC.

The chain joins TRBV9 to TRBJ2-3; 9 nucleotides align to TRBD2. The CDR3 totals 16 residues. CDR1 is SGDLS and CDR2 is YYNGEE in the germline V gene. V lost 0 bases and J lost 7; bases outside the gene matches: 9. In DNA form, the CDR3 reads TGTGCCAGCAGCGTAGACGGCGGGGGGGCGGCAAATACGCAGTATTTT. Residues: CASSVDGGGAANTQYF.